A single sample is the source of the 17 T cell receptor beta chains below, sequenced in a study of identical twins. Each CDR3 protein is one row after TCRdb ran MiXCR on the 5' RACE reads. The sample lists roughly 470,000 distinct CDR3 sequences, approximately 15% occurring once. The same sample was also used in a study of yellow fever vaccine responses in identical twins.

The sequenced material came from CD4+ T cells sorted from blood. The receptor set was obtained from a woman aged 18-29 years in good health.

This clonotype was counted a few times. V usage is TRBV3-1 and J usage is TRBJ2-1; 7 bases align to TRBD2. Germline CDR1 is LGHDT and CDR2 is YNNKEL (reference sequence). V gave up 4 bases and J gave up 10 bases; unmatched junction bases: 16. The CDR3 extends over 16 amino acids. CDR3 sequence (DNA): TGTGCCAGCAGCCCAGGGCTGGGACTAACAGCATGGGAGCAGTTCTTC. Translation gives CASSPGLGLTAWEQFF.

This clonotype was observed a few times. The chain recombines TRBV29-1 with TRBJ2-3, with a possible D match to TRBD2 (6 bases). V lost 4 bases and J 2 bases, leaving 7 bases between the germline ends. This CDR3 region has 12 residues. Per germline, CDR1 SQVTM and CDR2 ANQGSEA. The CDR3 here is CSVGGDTDTQYF. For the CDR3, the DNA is TGCAGCGTTGGGGGGGACACAGATACGCAGTATTTT.

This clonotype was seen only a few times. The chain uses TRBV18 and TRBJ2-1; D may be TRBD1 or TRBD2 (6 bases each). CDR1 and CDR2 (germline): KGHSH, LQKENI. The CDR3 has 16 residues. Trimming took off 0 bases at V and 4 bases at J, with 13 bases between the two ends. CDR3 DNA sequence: TGTGCCAGCTCACCACCGTCGGGGGCTAAGTACAATGAGCAGTTCTTC. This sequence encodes CASSPPSGAKYNEQFF.

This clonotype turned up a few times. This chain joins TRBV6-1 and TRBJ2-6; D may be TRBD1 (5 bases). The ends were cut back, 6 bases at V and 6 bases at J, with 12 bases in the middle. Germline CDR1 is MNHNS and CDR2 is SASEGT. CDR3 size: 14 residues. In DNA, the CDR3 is TGTGCCAGCAGGGCAGGGTTAGAGGCCAACGTCCTGACTTTC. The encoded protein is CASRAGLEANVLTF.

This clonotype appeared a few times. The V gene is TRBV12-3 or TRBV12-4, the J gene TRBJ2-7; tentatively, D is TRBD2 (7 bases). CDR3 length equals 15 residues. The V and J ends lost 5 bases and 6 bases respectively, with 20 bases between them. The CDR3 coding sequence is TGTGCCAGCAGTCCCTGGGAGGGGGGGGTGAGCGAGCAGTACTTC. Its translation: CASSPWEGGVSEQYF.

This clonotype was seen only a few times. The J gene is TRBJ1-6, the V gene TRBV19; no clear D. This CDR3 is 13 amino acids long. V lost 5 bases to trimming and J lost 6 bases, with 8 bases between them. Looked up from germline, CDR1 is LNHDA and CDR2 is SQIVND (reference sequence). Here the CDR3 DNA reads TGTGCCAGTAGTGGCGGCAGTAATTCACCCCTCCACTTT. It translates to CASSGGSNSPLHF.

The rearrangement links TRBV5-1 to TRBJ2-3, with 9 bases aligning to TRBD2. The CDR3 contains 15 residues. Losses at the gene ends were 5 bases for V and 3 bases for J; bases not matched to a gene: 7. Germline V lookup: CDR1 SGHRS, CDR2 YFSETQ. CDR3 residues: CASRISGGVTDTQYF. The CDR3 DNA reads TGCGCCAGCAGGATTAGCGGGGGCGTAACAGATACGCAGTATTTT.

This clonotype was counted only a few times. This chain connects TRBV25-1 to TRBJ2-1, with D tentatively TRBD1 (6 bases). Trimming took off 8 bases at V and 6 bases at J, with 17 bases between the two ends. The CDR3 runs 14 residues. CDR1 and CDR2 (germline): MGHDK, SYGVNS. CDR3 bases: TGTGCCAGCCATTCACAGGGAAGGGCCAATGAGCAGTTCTTC. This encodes CASHSQGRANEQFF.

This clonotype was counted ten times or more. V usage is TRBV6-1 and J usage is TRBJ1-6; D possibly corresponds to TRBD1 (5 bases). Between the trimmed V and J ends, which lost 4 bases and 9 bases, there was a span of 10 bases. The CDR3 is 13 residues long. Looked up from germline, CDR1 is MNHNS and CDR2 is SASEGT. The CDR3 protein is CASSGGVASPLHF. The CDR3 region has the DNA TGTGCCAGCAGTGGGGGGGTGGCTTCACCCCTCCACTTT.

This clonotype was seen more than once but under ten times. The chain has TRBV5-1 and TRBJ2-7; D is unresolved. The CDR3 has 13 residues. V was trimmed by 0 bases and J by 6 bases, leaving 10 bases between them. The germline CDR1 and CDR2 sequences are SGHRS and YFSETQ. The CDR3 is CASSLVPRPEQYF. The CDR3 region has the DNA TGCGCCAGCAGCTTGGTCCCCCGACCCGAGCAGTACTTC.

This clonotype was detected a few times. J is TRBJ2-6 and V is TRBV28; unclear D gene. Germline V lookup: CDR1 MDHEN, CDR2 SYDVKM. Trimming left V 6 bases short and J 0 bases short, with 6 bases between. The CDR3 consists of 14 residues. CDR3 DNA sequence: TGTGCCAGCAGGGCGGTCTCTGGGGCCAACGTCCTGACTTTC. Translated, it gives CASRAVSGANVLTF.

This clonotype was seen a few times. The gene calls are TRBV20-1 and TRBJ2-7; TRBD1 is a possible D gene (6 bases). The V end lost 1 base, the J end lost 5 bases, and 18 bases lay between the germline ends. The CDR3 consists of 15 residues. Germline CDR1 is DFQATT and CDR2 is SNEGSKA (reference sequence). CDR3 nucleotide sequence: TGCAGTGCTAGAGGCCCCAGGGGAAGTAGCGACGAGCAGTACTTC. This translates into CSARGPRGSSDEQYF.

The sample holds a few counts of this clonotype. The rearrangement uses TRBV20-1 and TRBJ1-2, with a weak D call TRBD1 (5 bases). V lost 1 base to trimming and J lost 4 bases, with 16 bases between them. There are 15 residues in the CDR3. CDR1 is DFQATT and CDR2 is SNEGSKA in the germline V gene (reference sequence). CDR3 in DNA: TGCAGTGCTAGAGCGACAGACCGCCCCGGCTATGGCTACACCTTC. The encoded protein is CSARATDRPGYGYTF.

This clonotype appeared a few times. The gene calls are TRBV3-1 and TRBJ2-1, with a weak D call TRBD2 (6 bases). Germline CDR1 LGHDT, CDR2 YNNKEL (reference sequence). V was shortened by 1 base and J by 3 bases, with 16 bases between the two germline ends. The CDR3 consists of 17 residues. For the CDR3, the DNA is TGTGCCAGCAGCCAAGTCTCCCGCGGGATTCTCTACAATGAGCAGTTCTTC. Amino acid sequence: CASSQVSRGILYNEQFF.

CDR3 region: CASNLQGFGELFF. The CDR3 DNA sequence: TGTGCCAGTAACCTACAGGGGTTCGGGGAGCTGTTTTTT. This chain joins TRBV19 and TRBJ2-2; 7 nucleotides align to TRBD1. Germline trimming cut 7 bases from V and 7 bases from J; bases unmatched to any gene: 6. Germline values: CDR1 LNHDA, CDR2 SQIVND (reference sequence). This CDR3 is 13 amino acids long.

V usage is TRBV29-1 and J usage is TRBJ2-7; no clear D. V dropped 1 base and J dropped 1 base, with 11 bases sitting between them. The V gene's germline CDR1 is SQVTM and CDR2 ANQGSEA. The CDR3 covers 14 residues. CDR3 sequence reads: CSVEALTDSYEQYF. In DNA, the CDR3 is TGCAGCGTTGAAGCCTTGACTGATTCCTACGAGCAGTACTTC.

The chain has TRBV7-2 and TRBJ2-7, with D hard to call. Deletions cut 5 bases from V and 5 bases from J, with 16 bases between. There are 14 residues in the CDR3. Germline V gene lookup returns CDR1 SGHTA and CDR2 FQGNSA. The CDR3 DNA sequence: TGTGCCAGCAGCCCGGACCGGGCAAGGAACGAGCAGTACTTC. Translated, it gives CASSPDRARNEQYF.